The clone carrying this T cell receptor (beta chain) was detected only once. This sample was taken from a study of response to subunit inactivated influenza vaccine. Each CDR3 protein gets one entry after TCRdb re-called the RT-PCR reads with MiXCR. The table lists 150,000 to 200,000 distinct CDR3 sequences, 10% to 15% of them singletons. CDR1 PRHDT and CDR2 FYEKMQ come from the germline V gene (reference sequence). Trimming removed 2 bases at V and 3 bases at J, with 11 bases between. This CDR3 region has 15 residues. This sample was also put to use in a study of T cells expressing NK-cell markers. That report notes: A 5'RACE template switching approach incorporating UMIs was used to make TCR beta cDNA. Repertoire data for TCR beta were derived from sorted T cells (CD3+CD56+NKG2C+, CD3+CD56+NKG2C- and CD3+CD56-NKG2C+). NKG2C+ dominant clonotypes from 5 to 7 donors made up about 1.0-8% of CD8+ T cells.

The chain recombines TRBV13 with TRBJ2-1; TRBD2 might be the D (5 bases). The sequences come from CD8+ T cells sorted from PBMCs, collected about 12 days after vaccination. This receptor was taken from a man over 45 who received an inactivated influenza vaccine. Here the CDR3 reads CASSLFLANYNEQFF. The DNA for the CDR3 is TGTGCCAGCAGCTTATTTCTAGCTAACTACAATGAGCAGTTCTTC.